The rows below give T cell receptor beta chains drawn from one sample of a study of blood T cell repertoires in COVID-19. The repertoire was sequenced with immunoSEQ multiplex PCR; TCRdb's copy has only in-frame clones and lacks some. The sample contains about 300,000 clones, roughly 85% of which appear only once. Specimen: PBMCs or T cells enriched from blood (not recorded which). Every receptor here comes from a woman aged 25-40 years who had recovered from COVID-19. CDR3s include the opening cysteine and the closing phenylalanine or tryptophan. D genes are given only for firm matches. Not every row has a clone size; where given, it reads once, few, many or a size class.

size | D | J | V | CDR3 | DNA
- | TRBD1 | TRBJ1-1 | TRBV18 | CASHQYPGGDTEAFF | TGTGCCAGCCACCAGTATCCAGGGGGAGACACTGAAGCTTTCTTT
- | TRBD1 | TRBJ2-5 | TRBV5-1 | CASSPEGAGETQYF | TGCGCCAGCAGCCCCGAGGGGGCTGGCGAGACCCAGTACTTC
once | TRBD1 | TRBJ1-2 | TRBV2 | CASRIVQGENYGYTF | TGTGCCAGCAGGATAGTACAGGGGGAGAACTATGGCTACACCTTC
- | - | TRBJ2-3 | TRBV9 | CASSPRGDTQYF | TGTGCCAGCAGCCCCAGGGGAGATACGCAGTATTTT
- | - | TRBJ1-3 | TRBV3-1/TRBV3-2 | CASSQETAITGNTIYF | TGTGCCAGCAGCCAAGAAACTGCGATTACTGGAAACACCATATATTTT
- | - | TRBJ2-3 | TRBV9 | CASSVDRGQGGTDTQYF | TGTGCCAGCAGCGTAGACCGTGGGCAGGGCGGCACAGATACGCAGTATTTT
- | - | TRBJ1-1 | TRBV10-1 | CAVGGEGTEAFF | TGCGCCGTCGGGGGGGAAGGCACTGAAGCTTTCTTT
once | - | TRBJ1-1 | TRBV6-2/TRBV6-3 | CASSRYQGDTEAFF | TGTGCCAGCAGTAGATATCAGGGTGACACTGAAGCTTTCTTT
- | - | TRBJ1-1 | TRBV9 | CASSASTYMNTEAFF | TGTGCCAGCAGCGCCTCGACATACATGAACACTGAAGCTTTCTTT
- | TRBD1 | TRBJ1-3 | TRBV28 | CASSRTGVGNTIYF | TGTGCCAGCAGTCGGACAGGGGTAGGAAACACCATATATTTT
once | - | TRBJ2-3 | TRBV25-1 | CASSGLQGGGDTQYF | TGTGCCAGCAGTGGCCTACAGGGTGGCGGAGATACGCAGTATTTT
- | - | TRBJ2-7 | TRBV30 | CAWGSGGYEQYF | TGTGCCTGGGGGAGTGGGGGGTACGAGCAGTACTTC
once | - | TRBJ1-6 | TRBV19 | CASSIDTGFRSPLHF | TGTGCCAGTAGTATAGATACCGGGTTTCGCTCACCCCTCCACTTT
- | - | TRBJ1-1 | TRBV12-3/TRBV12-4 | CASSIQAGAEAFF | TGTGCCAGCAGTATACAGGCGGGGGCTGAAGCTTTCTTT
- | TRBD2 | TRBJ2-7 | TRBV29-1 | CSGTSGGMSYEQYF | TGCAGCGGGACTAGCGGGGGAATGTCCTACGAGCAGTACTTC
- | - | TRBJ1-1 | TRBV6-5 | CASSTGYNTEAFF | TGTGCCAGCAGTACCGGGTATAACACTGAAGCTTTCTTT
- | - | TRBJ1-2 | TRBV2 | CASRGAAAGNYGYTF | TGTGCCAGCAGGGGGGCAGCGGCGGGTAACTATGGCTACACCTTC
- | - | TRBJ1-1 | TRBV29-1 | CSVDRGNTEAFF | TGCAGCGTTGATCGCGGAAACACTGAAGCTTTCTTT
- | - | TRBJ2-7 | TRBV19 | CASSKDMQEEQYF | TGTGCCAGTAGTAAGGACATGCAAGAAGAGCAGTACTTC
- | - | TRBJ2-3 | TRBV2 | CASSDRQASTDTQYF | TGTGCCAGCAGTGACCGACAGGCTAGCACAGATACGCAGTATTTT
- | - | TRBJ2-1 | TRBV5-1 | CASSLTPQGYNEQFF | TGCGCCAGCAGCTTAACACCCCAGGGTTACAATGAGCAGTTCTTC
- | - | TRBJ1-1 | TRBV19 | CASTQRPGRGGTEAFF | TGTGCCAGTACCCAAAGGCCCGGCAGGGGTGGAACTGAAGCTTTCTTT
- | - | TRBJ2-7 | TRBV7-9 | CASSALAAYEQYF | TGTGCCAGCAGCGCCCTGGCGGCCTACGAGCAGTACTTC
- | - | TRBJ1-4 | TRBV7-6 | CASSLDRAGRNEKLFF | TGTGCCAGCAGCTTAGATCGGGCAGGGCGGAATGAAAAACTGTTTTTT
- | TRBD1 | TRBJ1-2 | TRBV3-1/TRBV3-2 | CASSQRTGGNYGYTF | TGTGCCAGCAGCCAGCGGACAGGGGGCAACTATGGCTACACCTTC
- | - | TRBJ1-5 | TRBV2 | CASSEVARLNQPQHF | TGTGCCAGCAGTGAAGTTGCCAGGTTGAATCAGCCCCAGCATTTT
few | - | TRBJ2-7 | TRBV30 | CAWSDTSGGYEQYF | TGTGCCTGGAGTGATACTAGTGGCGGGTACGAGCAGTACTTC
- | - | TRBJ1-1 | TRBV18 | CASSRAGVATEAFF | TGTGCCAGCTCACGGGCAGGGGTGGCCACTGAAGCTTTCTTT
- | - | TRBJ1-4 | TRBV18 | CASSGTYGANEKLFF | TGTGCCAGCTCGGGGACATACGGGGCTAATGAAAAACTGTTTTTT
- | TRBD1 | TRBJ1-1 | TRBV3-1/TRBV3-2 | CASSRLQGVTEAFF | TGTGCCAGCAGCCGCCTACAGGGGGTAACTGAAGCTTTCTTT
- | - | TRBJ1-4 | TRBV9 | CASSARGGGSTNEKLFF | TGTGCCAGCAGCGCCAGAGGCGGAGGGTCAACTAATGAAAAACTGTTTTTT
- | TRBD1 | TRBJ1-6 | TRBV19 | CATQTGGSPLHF | TGTGCCACCCAGACAGGGGGATCACCCCTCCACTTT
few | - | TRBJ2-5 | TRBV30 | CAWSVLLGVFQETQYF | TGTGCCTGGAGTGTACTACTAGGAGTTTTCCAAGAGACCCAGTACTTC
- | TRBD1 | TRBJ1-4 | TRBV5-1 | CASSVDRAGEKLFF | TGCGCCAGCAGCGTGGACAGGGCCGGGGAAAAACTGTTTTTT
- | TRBD1 | TRBJ1-5 | TRBV30 | CAWSLTGGAYGQPQHF | TGTGCCTGGAGTTTGACAGGGGGCGCTTACGGTCAGCCCCAGCATTTT
- | - | TRBJ2-3 | TRBV5-6 | CASSSGTLTDTQYF | TGTGCCAGCAGCTCCGGGACACTCACAGATACGCAGTATTTT
- | - | TRBJ1-6 | TRBV2 | CASSETGLRNSPLHF | TGTGCCAGCAGTGAAACAGGACTACGTAATTCACCCCTCCACTTT
few | - | TRBJ1-2 | TRBV7-9 | CASSTNLGLANYGYTF | TGTGCCAGCAGCACAAATCTGGGGCTAGCTAACTATGGCTACACCTTC
- | TRBD1 | TRBJ1-2 | TRBV2 | CASSQRGQGIEGYTF | TGTGCCAGCAGTCAGAGAGGACAGGGGATAGAAGGCTACACCTTC
- | - | TRBJ1-1 | TRBV14 | CASSQGGGITEAFF | TGTGCCAGCAGCCAAGGGGGGGGGATTACTGAAGCTTTCTTT
few | - | TRBJ2-1 | TRBV6-6 | CASSHPSPQGPREQFF | TGTGCCAGCAGCCACCCCTCCCCCCAGGGGCCACGGGAGCAGTTCTTC
once | - | TRBJ1-2 | TRBV30 | CAWTSGANYGYTF | TGTGCCTGGACCTCAGGGGCTAACTATGGCTACACCTTC
- | - | TRBJ2-7 | TRBV25-1 | CASSESTGPYEQYF | TGTGCCAGCAGTGAATCGACAGGACCCTACGAGCAGTACTTC
- | TRBD2 | TRBJ2-2 | TRBV5-6 | CASSLGGLNTGELFF | TGTGCCAGCAGCCTGGGGGGACTAAACACCGGGGAGCTGTTTTTT
once | - | TRBJ1-6 | TRBV2 | CASTEDRGSSYNSPLHF | TGTGCCAGCACCGAGGACCGGGGGAGCTCCTATAATTCACCCCTCCACTTT
- | TRBD1 | TRBJ2-3 | TRBV12-3/TRBV12-4 | CASSPRDRDTQYF | TGTGCCAGCAGTCCCCGGGACAGAGATACGCAGTATTTT
- | TRBD1 | TRBJ1-3 | TRBV7-6 | CASSFLRTGGLSGNTIYF | TGTGCCAGCAGCTTTTTACGGACAGGGGGCCTCTCTGGAAACACCATATATTTT
- | TRBD2 | TRBJ2-5 | TRBV9 | CASSVGRGQETQYF | TGTGCCAGCAGCGTAGGGCGGGGGCAAGAGACCCAGTACTTC
- | - | TRBJ1-5 | TRBV6-2/TRBV6-3 | CASSPIGLSNQPQHF | TGTGCCAGCAGTCCCATTGGACTTAGCAATCAGCCCCAGCATTTT
- | TRBD1 | TRBJ1-1 | TRBV18 | CASSPSTGRLNTEAFF | TGTGCCAGCTCACCATCGACAGGGCGCCTAAACACTGAAGCTTTCTTT
- | - | TRBJ2-1 | TRBV20-1 | CSASGDRQLGDEQFF | TGCAGTGCTAGTGGCGACAGGCAACTTGGCGATGAGCAGTTCTTC
- | - | TRBJ2-5 | TRBV7-2 | CASSRHGETQYF | TGTGCCAGCAGCCGACATGGGGAGACCCAGTACTTC
- | - | TRBJ2-7 | TRBV2 | CASIPTSGFRQYF | TGTGCCAGCATTCCGACCTCGGGGTTCCGGCAGTACTTC
- | - | TRBJ1-1 | TRBV6-4 | CASSDRRNFVSEAFF | TGTGCCAGCAGTGACAGGAGGAACTTTGTATCTGAAGCTTTCTTT
- | - | TRBJ2-1 | TRBV19 | CASSMSKAGLDEQFF | TGTGCCAGTAGTATGTCTAAGGCGGGGCTCGATGAGCAGTTCTTC
- | - | TRBJ2-7 | TRBV5-1 | CASSLGTITYEQYF | TGCGCCAGCAGCTTGGGCACTATTACCTACGAGCAGTACTTC
- | - | TRBJ1-5 | TRBV4-1 | CASSQGSNQPQHF | TGCGCCAGCAGTCAGGGGAGCAATCAGCCCCAGCATTTT
- | - | TRBJ1-1 | TRBV4-2 | CASSQNPQGTRNTEAFF | TGTGCCAGCAGCCAAAATCCCCAGGGGACCAGGAACACTGAAGCTTTCTTT
once | - | TRBJ1-1 | TRBV2 | CASSGSGGTEAFF | TGTGCCAGCAGTGGAAGCGGGGGCACTGAAGCTTTCTTT